What follows are 21 T cell receptor beta chains derived from one specimen sequenced in a study of blood T cell repertoires in COVID-19. Repertoires were generated with immunoSEQ multiplex PCR, while TCRdb's copy carries only in-frame clones and drops some. There are 50,000 to 60,000 clones in the sample; more than 85% occur only once, and roughly 10% lies in the top ten. Sequencing was carried out using peripheral blood. These receptors all stem from a woman over 75 with acute or convalescent COVID-19.

This clone was counted a few times. J is TRBJ1-2 and V is TRBV7-6; a weak D match, TRBD1 (6 bases). Trimming took 5 bases from V and 5 from J, leaving 15 bases between them. CDR1 is SGHVS, CDR2 FNYEAQ, per germline. The CDR3 consists of 14 residues. The CDR3 sequence is CASSLGGGLYGYTF. CDR3 nucleotide sequence: TGTGCCAGCAGCCTCGGGGGGGGCCTTTATGGCTACACCTTC.

The rearrangement uses TRBV3-1 (or the pseudogene TRBV3-2) and TRBJ2-3; 8 nucleotides line up with TRBD2. CDR1 and CDR2 from the germline V gene are LGHDT and YNNKEL (reference sequence). The CDR3 covers 16 residues. With 0 bases clipped from V and 4 bases from J, the junction kept 6 bases outside the gene matches. DNA of the CDR3: TGTGCCAGCAGCCAAGAGTGGGTCGGGAGGGCAGATACGCAGTATTTT. It is translated as CASSQEWVGRADTQYF.

The V gene is TRBV6-5, the J gene TRBJ2-1; 13 nucleotides agree with TRBD2. This CDR3 comprises 16 residues. Trimming removed 4 bases from V and 12 bases from J; junction bases left unmatched: 12. Germline CDR1 and CDR2: MNHEY and SVGAGI. The CDR3 DNA follows: TGTGCCAGCAGTTCCCCTGGACTAGCGGGGGCCGGGGTGCAGTTCTTC. It codes for CASSSPGLAGAGVQFF.

The chain recombines TRBV4-3 with TRBJ2-3; TRBD2 aligns across 9 bases. Germline V gene lookup returns CDR1 LGHNA and CDR2 YSLEER. After removal of 0 bases from V and 6 bases from J, the junction contained 10 bases not matched to a gene. The CDR3 has 17 amino acids. CDR3 sequence (DNA): TGCGCCAGCAGCCAAGAGAGCGCGGGAGGGCCTTCGGATACGCAGTATTTT. The encoded protein is CASSQESAGGPSDTQYF.

This rearrangement joins TRBV7-2 to TRBJ1-6; D is unclear. The CDR3 runs to 16 residues. Germline CDR1 is SGHTA and CDR2 is FQGNSA. V was trimmed by 4 bases and J by 4 bases, leaving 14 bases between them. The CDR3 protein is CASSSRQEGYNSPLHF. DNA for the CDR3: TGTGCCAGCAGCTCCCGCCAGGAGGGATATAATTCACCCCTCCACTTT.

The chain couples TRBV6-5 to TRBJ2-2, with 8 positions matching TRBD1. CDR1 and CDR2 (germline): MNHEY, SVGAGI. The CDR3 is 15 residues long. V shed 7 bases, J shed 3 bases, and the junction held 7 bases outside the gene matches. CDR3 bases: TGTGCCAGCAAAGGACAGGGCGGATACACCGGGGAGCTGTTTTTT. Its translation is CASKGQGGYTGELFF.

The chain couples TRBV7-2 to TRBJ2-1; 8 nucleotides agree with TRBD2. Germline V lookup: CDR1 SGHTA, CDR2 FQGNSA. The V segment lost 1 base and the J segment 0 bases; nucleotides outside the gene matches: 8. The CDR3 totals 18 residues. The CDR3 loop is CASSLGVTSGYSYNEQFF. CDR3 nucleotide sequence: TGTGCCAGCAGCTTAGGTGTCACTAGCGGTTACTCCTACAATGAGCAGTTCTTC.

The V and J genes are TRBV19 and TRBJ2-3; 9 bases agree with TRBD2. Germline CDR1 is LNHDA and CDR2 is SQIVND (reference sequence). V shed 5 bases, J shed 4 bases, and the junction held 13 bases outside the gene matches. The CDR3 has 17 residues. The CDR3, as DNA: TGTGCCAGTAGTGCAGGGTGGGCTAGCGGGATAGCAGATACGCAGTATTTT. As protein: CASSAGWASGIADTQYF.

This chain connects TRBV7-2 to TRBJ2-1; 10 bases are shared with TRBD2. Germline V gene data show CDR1 as SGHTA and CDR2 as FQGNSA. Trimming took 3 bases from V and 7 from J; bases not matched to a gene: 3. The CDR3 totals 14 residues. CDR3: CASSFSSGRNEQFF. CDR3 nucleotide sequence: TGTGCCAGCAGCTTTTCTAGCGGGAGAAATGAGCAGTTCTTC.

This chain links TRBV12-3 or TRBV12-4 with TRBJ1-5; no clear D. The V end was cut by 6 bases, the J end by 5 bases, with 11 bases between. This CDR3 is 13 amino acids long. CDR3 loop: CASRDSDYQPQHF. The CDR3 DNA is TGTGCCAGCAGAGATTCAGATTATCAGCCCCAGCATTTT.

The V and J genes are TRBV18 and TRBJ1-5, with D possibly matching TRBD1 (5 bases). This CDR3 has 17 amino acids. Trimming cost V 4 bases and J 0 bases, with 16 bases left between them. Germline V gene sequence: CDR1 KGHSH, CDR2 LQKENI. In nucleotides, the CDR3 is TGTGCCAGCTCACTGGAATGGGGGGTTCATAGCAATCAGCCCCAGCATTTT. Amino acids: CASSLEWGVHSNQPQHF.

The J gene is TRBJ2-2, the V gene TRBV7-9, with TRBD1 identical over 7 bases. There are 18 residues in the CDR3. Germline CDR1 SEHNR, CDR2 FQNEAQ (reference sequence). The J segment lost 7 bases and the V segment lost 3 bases, leaving 17 bases of the junction unmatched. The CDR3 is CASSFWTGASRGIGELFF. In DNA, the CDR3 is TGTGCCAGCAGCTTTTGGACAGGAGCTTCGAGGGGGATCGGGGAGCTGTTTTTT.

This chain connects TRBV6-1 to TRBJ2-7; TRBD2 aligns across 14 bases. The V segment lost 0 bases and the J segment 5 bases; nucleotides outside the gene matches: 3. The germline V gene has CDR1 MNHNS and CDR2 SASEGT. The length of the CDR3 is 16 residues. CDR3 nucleotides: TGTGCCAGCAGTGAAGCGGGGGGACTAGCGGGAGACGAGCAGTACTTC. This translates into CASSEAGGLAGDEQYF.

The chain uses TRBV30 and TRBJ1-4; D perhaps matches TRBD1 (6 bases). CDR3 length: 14 amino acids. Germline CDR1 and CDR2: GTSNPN and SVGIG (reference sequence). The V end lost 5 bases, the J end lost 1 base, and 11 bases lay between the germline ends. The CDR3 nucleotides are TGTGCCTGGGGTCAGGGGAGAACTAATGAAAAACTGTTTTTT. Its protein is CAWGQGRTNEKLFF.

The genes are TRBV5-1 and TRBJ2-3; 7 nucleotides agree with TRBD2. CDR3 length: 15 residues. The V gene's germline CDR1 is SGHRS and CDR2 YFSETQ. Trimming cost V 1 base and J 4 bases; bases outside gene matches: 6. CDR3 nucleotide sequence: TGCGCCAGCAGCTTGACCACCCGGGAGGCAGATACGCAGTATTTT. This translates into CASSLTTREADTQYF.

V gene TRBV7-9 combines with J gene TRBJ2-2, with TRBD1 matching 9 bases. This CDR3 has 17 amino acids. The V segment lost 5 bases and the J segment 2 bases; nucleotides outside the gene matches: 9. Germline V gene data show CDR1 as SEHNR and CDR2 as FQNEAQ (reference sequence). The CDR3 nucleotides are TGTGCCAGCAGCACCTGGACAGGGGTGGGAAACACCGGGGAGCTGTTTTTT. Its translation is CASSTWTGVGNTGELFF.

The V and J genes are TRBV30 and TRBJ2-2; D may be TRBD1 (5 bases). V was shortened by 0 bases and J by 7 bases, with 15 bases between the two germline ends. The CDR3 spans 15 residues. CDR1 and CDR2 from the germline V gene are GTSNPN and SVGIG (reference sequence). The CDR3 DNA sequence: TGTGCCTGGAGTGTAGGGTCTAGAAGGGGCGGGGAGCTGTTTTTT. Translating gives CAWSVGSRRGGELFF.

The chain carries TRBV30 and TRBJ1-3, with no clear D. Per germline, CDR1 GTSNPN and CDR2 SVGIG (reference sequence). V was cut by 4 bases and J by 0 bases, with 10 bases left in between. The CDR3 has 14 amino acids. The DNA for the CDR3 is TGTGCCTGGACGGCCAGCGTCTCTGGAAACACCATATATTTT. It codes for CAWTASVSGNTIYF.

The CDR3 loop reads CASSMMAGPYEQYF. For the CDR3, the DNA is TGTGCCAGTAGTATGATGGCGGGACCCTACGAGCAGTACTTC. The rearrangement uses TRBV19 and TRBJ2-7; a weak D match, TRBD2 (6 bases). The CDR3 length is 14 residues. CDR1 and CDR2 (germline): LNHDA, SQIVND (reference sequence). The ends were cut back, 3 bases at V and 2 bases at J, with 11 bases in the middle.

The V and J genes are TRBV5-1 and TRBJ2-7; unclear D gene. The CDR3 extends over 13 amino acids. Germline CDR1 is SGHRS and CDR2 is YFSETQ. V lost 0 bases and J lost 4, with 8 bases in between. CDR3 sequence (DNA): TGCGCCAGCAGCTTGGTCAACAATTACGAGCAGTACTTC. Encoded protein: CASSLVNNYEQYF.

The J gene is TRBJ1-2, the V gene TRBV7-2, with 7 bases aligning to TRBD1. Germline V lookup: CDR1 SGHTA, CDR2 FQGNSA. The CDR3 has 15 residues. Unmatched junction bases numbered 8, after V lost 4 bases and J lost 3 bases. The CDR3 loop reads CASSSPKDRDYGYTF. CDR3 DNA: TGTGCCAGCAGCTCCCCAAAAGACAGGGACTATGGCTACACCTTC.